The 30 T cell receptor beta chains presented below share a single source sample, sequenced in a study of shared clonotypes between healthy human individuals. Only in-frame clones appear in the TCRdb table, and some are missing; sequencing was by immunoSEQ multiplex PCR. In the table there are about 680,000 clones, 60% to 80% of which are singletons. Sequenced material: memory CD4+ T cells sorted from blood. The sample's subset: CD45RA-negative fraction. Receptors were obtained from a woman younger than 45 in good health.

The CDR3, as DNA: TGTGCCATCCGACCGGTTGGGCCCGACTCCTACGAGCAGTACTTC. Amino acids: CAIRPVGPDSYEQYF. V usage is TRBV10-3 and J usage is TRBJ2-7, with no clear D. Trimming shortened V by 8 bases and J by 0 bases, and 17 bases separated the two germline ends. CDR1 and CDR2 from the germline V gene are ENHRY and SYGVKD. The CDR3 length is 15 residues.

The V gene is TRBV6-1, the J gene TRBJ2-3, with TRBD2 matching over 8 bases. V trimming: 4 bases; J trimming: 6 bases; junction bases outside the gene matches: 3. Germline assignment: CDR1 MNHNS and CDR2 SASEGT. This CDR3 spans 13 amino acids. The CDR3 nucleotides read TGTGCCAGCAGTGCAGCGGGAGAGGATACGCAGTATTTT. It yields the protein CASSAAGEDTQYF.

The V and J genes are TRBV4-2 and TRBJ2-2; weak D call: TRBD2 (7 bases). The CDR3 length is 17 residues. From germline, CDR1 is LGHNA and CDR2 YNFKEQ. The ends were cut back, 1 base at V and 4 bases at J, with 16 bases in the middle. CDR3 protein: CASSQGLTGGFTGELFF. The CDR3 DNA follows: TGTGCCAGCAGCCAAGGGTTGACGGGGGGCTTCACCGGGGAGCTGTTTTTT.

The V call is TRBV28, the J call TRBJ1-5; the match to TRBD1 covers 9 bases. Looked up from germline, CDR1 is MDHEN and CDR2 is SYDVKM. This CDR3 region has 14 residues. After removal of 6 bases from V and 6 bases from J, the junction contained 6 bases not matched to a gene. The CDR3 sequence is CASRMGQGGQPQHF. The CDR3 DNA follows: TGTGCCAGCAGAATGGGACAGGGCGGTCAGCCCCAGCATTTT.

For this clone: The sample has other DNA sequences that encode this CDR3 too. The CDR3 reads CSVAPGGPYEQYF. The CDR3 coding sequence is TGCAGCGTTGCCCCGGGAGGGCCCTACGAGCAGTACTTC. This rearrangement joins TRBV29-1 to TRBJ2-7; 8 bases map to TRBD2. V lost 4 bases and J lost 2; bases outside the gene matches: 4. The CDR3 runs 13 residues. The germline gives CDR1 SQVTM, CDR2 ANQGSEA.

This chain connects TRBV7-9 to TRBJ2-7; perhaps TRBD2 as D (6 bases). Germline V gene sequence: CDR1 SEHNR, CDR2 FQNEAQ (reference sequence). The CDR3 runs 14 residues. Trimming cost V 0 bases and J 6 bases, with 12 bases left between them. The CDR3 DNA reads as TGTGCCAGCAGCTTAGCCGCGGGAAGGGGCGAGCAGTACTTC. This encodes CASSLAAGRGEQYF.

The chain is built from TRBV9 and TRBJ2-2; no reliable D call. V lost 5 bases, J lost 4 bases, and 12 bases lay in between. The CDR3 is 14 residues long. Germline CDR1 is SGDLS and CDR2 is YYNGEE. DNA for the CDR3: TGTGCCAGCAGAATCGCCTGGGGCACCGGGGAGCTGTTTTTT. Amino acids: CASRIAWGTGELFF. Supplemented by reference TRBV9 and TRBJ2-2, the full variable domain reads DSGVTQTPKHLITATGQRVTLRCSPRSGDLSVYWYQQSLDQGLQFLIQYYNGEERAKGNILERFSAQQFPDLHSELNLSSLELGDSALYFCASRIAWGTGELFFGEGSRLTVL.

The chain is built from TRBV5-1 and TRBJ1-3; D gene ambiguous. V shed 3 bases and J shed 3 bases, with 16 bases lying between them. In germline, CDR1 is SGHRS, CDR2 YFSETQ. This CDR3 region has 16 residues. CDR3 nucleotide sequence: TGCGCCAGCAGCTCTGGACCGACTTCTAATGGAAACACCATATATTTT. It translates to CASSSGPTSNGNTIYF.

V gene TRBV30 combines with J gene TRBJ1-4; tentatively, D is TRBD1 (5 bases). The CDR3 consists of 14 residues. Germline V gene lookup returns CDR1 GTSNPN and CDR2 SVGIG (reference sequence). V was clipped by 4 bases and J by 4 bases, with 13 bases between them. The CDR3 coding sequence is TGTGCCTGGACCAGACAGACGATTAATGAAAAACTGTTTTTT. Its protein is CAWTRQTINEKLFF.

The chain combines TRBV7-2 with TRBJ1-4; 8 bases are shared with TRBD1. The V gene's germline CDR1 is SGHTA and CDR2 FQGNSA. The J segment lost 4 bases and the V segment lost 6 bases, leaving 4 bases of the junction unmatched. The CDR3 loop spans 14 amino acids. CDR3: CASRTQGDNEKLFF. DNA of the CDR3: TGTGCCAGCAGAACACAGGGGGATAATGAAAAACTGTTTTTT. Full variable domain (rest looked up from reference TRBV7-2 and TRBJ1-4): GAGVSQSPSNKVTEKGKDVELRCDPISGHTALYWYRQSLGQGLEFLIYFQGNSAPDKSGLPSDRFSAERTGGSVSTLTIQRTQQEDSAVYLCASRTQGDNEKLFFGSGTQLSVL.

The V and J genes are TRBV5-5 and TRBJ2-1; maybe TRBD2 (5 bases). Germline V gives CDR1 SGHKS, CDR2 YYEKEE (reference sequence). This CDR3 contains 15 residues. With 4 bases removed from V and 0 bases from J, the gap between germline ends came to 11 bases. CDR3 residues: CASSQVGSSYNEQFF. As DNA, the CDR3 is TGTGCCAGCAGCCAAGTTGGGAGCTCCTACAATGAGCAGTTCTTC.

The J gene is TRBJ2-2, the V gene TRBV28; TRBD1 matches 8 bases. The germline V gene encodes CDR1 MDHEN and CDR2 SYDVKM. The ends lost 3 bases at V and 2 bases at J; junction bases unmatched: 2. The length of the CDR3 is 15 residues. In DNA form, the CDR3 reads TGTGCCAGCAGTTTCGACAGGGGTAACACCGGGGAGCTGTTTTTT. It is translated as CASSFDRGNTGELFF.

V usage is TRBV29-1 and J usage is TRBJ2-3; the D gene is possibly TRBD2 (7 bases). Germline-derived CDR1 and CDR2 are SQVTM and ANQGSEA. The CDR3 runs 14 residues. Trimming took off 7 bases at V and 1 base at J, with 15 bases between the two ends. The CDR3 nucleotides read TGCAGCGCCGGTGGGGAGGGGGGCACAGATACGCAGTATTTT. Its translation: CSAGGEGGTDTQYF.

CDR3 amino acids: CATSMGTLNEQYF. For the CDR3, the DNA is TGTGCCACCAGCATGGGGACCCTAAACGAGCAGTACTTC. The gene calls are TRBV15 and TRBJ2-5, with D possibly being TRBD1 or TRBD2 (5 bases each). The J call could be wrong; TRBJ2-7 is a better fit for the DNA end. CDR3 length: 13 amino acids. CDR1 and CDR2 from the germline V gene are LNHNV and YYDKDF (reference sequence).

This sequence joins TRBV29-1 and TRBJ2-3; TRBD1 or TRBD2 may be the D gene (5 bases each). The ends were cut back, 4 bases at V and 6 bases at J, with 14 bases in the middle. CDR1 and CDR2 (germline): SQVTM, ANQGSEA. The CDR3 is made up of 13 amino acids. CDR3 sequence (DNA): TGCAGCGTTGCGTTCGGGGCCGGGGATACGCAGTATTTT. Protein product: CSVAFGAGDTQYF.

The CDR3 DNA follows: TGTGCCAGCAGCTTGAAGGCGGACTACACAGATACGCAGTATTTT. This encodes CASSLKADYTDTQYF. This sequence joins TRBV5-4 and TRBJ2-3, with D maybe TRBD2 (6 bases). The CDR3 contains 15 residues. V was trimmed by 1 base and J by 2 bases, leaving 11 bases between them. Germline values: CDR1 SGHNT, CDR2 YYREEE (reference sequence).

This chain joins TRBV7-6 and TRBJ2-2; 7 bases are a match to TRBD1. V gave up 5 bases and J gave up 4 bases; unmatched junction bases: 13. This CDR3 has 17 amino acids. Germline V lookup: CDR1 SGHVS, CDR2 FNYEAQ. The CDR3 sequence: CASSLQPPTGSTGELFF. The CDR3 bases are TGTGCCAGCAGCCTTCAACCTCCGACAGGGTCCACCGGGGAGCTGTTTTTT.

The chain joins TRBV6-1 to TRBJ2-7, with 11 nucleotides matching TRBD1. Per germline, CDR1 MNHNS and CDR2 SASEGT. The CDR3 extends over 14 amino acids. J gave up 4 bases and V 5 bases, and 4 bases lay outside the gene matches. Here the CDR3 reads CASSTGQGAYEQYF. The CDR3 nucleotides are TGTGCCAGCAGTACCGGACAGGGGGCTTACGAGCAGTACTTC.

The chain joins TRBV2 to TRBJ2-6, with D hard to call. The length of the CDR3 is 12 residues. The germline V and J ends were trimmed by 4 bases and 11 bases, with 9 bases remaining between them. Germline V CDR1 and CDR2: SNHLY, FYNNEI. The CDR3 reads CASSVGWDVLTF. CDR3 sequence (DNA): TGTGCCAGCAGTGTAGGGTGGGACGTCCTGACTTTC.

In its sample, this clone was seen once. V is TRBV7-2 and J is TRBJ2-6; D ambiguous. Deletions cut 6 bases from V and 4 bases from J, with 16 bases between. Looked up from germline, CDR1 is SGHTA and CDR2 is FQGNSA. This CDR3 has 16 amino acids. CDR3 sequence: CASSSKGVQGANVLTF. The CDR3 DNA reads TGTGCCAGCAGTTCGAAGGGCGTTCAGGGGGCCAACGTCCTGACTTTC.

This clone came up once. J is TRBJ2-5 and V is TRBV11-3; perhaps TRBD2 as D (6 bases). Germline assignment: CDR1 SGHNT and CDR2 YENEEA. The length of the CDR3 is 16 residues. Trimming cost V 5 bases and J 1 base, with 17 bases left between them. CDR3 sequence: CASSGREWIPQETQYF. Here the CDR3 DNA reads TGTGCCAGCAGCGGACGGGAGTGGATCCCCCAAGAGACCCAGTACTTC.

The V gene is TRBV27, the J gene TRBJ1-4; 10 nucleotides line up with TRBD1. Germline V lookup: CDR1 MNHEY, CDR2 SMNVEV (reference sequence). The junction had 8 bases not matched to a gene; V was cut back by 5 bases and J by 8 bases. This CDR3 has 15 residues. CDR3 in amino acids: CASSRSGTGVEKLFF. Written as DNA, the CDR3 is TGTGCCAGCAGTCGCTCCGGGACAGGGGTAGAAAAACTGTTTTTT.

The CDR3 DNA is TGTGCCAGCAGCTCGGGACGGTGGTACAATGAGCAGTTCTTC. Amino acid sequence: CASSSGRWYNEQFF. The V and J genes are TRBV7-2 and TRBJ2-1; D assignment may be TRBD1 or TRBD2 (5 bases each). The ends were cut back, 4 bases at V and 4 bases at J, with 11 bases in the middle. Germline V gives CDR1 SGHTA, CDR2 FQGNSA. The CDR3 has 14 residues. Looking up the rest from reference TRBV7-2 and TRBJ2-1 gives the full variable domain: GAGVSQSPSNKVTEKGKDVELRCDPISGHTALYWYRQSLGQGLEFLIYFQGNSAPDKSGLPSDRFSAERTGGSVSTLTIQRTQQEDSAVYLCASSSGRWYNEQFFGPGTRLTVL.

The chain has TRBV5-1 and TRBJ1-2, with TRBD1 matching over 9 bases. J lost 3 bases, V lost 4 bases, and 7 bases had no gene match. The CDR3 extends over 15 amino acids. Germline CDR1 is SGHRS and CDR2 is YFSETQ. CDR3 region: CASSPRRTGDYGYTF. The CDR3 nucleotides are TGCGCCAGCAGCCCGCGGCGGACAGGGGACTATGGCTACACCTTC.

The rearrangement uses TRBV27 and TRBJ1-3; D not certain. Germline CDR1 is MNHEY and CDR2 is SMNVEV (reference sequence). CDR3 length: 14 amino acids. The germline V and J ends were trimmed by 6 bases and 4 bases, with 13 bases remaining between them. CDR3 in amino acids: CASSSRNEGNTIYF. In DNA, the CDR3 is TGTGCCAGCAGCTCCCGCAATGAGGGAAACACCATATATTTT.

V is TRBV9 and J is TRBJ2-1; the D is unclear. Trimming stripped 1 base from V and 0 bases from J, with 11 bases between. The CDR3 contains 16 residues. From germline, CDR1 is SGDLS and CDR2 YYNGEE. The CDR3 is CASSVMGGSSYNEQFF. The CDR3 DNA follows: TGTGCCAGCAGCGTAATGGGCGGAAGCTCCTACAATGAGCAGTTCTTC.

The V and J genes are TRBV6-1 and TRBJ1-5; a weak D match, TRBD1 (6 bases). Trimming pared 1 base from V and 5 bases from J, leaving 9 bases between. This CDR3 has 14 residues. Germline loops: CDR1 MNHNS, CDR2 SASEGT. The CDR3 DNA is TGTGCCAGCAGTGAAGGGACAGTCTATCAGCCCCAGCATTTT. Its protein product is CASSEGTVYQPQHF.

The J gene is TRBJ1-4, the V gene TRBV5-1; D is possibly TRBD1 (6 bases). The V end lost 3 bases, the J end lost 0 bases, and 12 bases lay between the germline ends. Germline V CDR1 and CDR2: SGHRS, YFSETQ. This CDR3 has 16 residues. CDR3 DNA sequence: TGCGCCAGCAGCTCGGGGGACATTTCAACTAATGAAAAACTGTTTTTT. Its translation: CASSSGDISTNEKLFF.

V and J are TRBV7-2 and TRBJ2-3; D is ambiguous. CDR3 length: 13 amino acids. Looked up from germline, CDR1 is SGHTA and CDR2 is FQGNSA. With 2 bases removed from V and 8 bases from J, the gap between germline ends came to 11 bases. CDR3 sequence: CASSLTGGVTQYF. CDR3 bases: TGTGCCAGCAGCTTAACCGGTGGAGTTACGCAGTATTTT. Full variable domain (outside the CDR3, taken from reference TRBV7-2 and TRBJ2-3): GAGVSQSPSNKVTEKGKDVELRCDPISGHTALYWYRQSLGQGLEFLIYFQGNSAPDKSGLPSDRFSAERTGGSVSTLTIQRTQQEDSAVYLCASSLTGGVTQYFGPGTRLTVL.

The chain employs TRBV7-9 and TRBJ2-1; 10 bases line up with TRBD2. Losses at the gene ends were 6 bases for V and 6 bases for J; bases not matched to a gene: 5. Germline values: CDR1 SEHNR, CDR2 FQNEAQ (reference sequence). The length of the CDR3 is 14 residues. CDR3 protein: CASRMGLATNEQFF. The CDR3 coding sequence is TGTGCCAGCAGAATGGGACTAGCGACCAATGAGCAGTTCTTC. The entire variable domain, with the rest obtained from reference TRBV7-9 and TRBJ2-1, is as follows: DTGVSQNPRHKITKRGQNVTFRCDPISEHNRLYWYRQTLGQGPEFLTYFQNEAQLEKSRLLSDRFSAERPKGSFSTLEIQRTEQGDSAMYLCASRMGLATNEQFFGPGTRLTVL.